The 13 T cell receptor beta chains reported below all come from one sample, sequenced in a study of Graves' ophthalmopathy and Graves' hyperthyroidism. For repertoire sequencing, the TCR beta CDR3 regions were amplified from RNA transcripts. The workflow started with a first-round RT-PCR run with HTBI primers and then moved on to a second-round multiplex PCR. TCRdb reprocessed the multiplex PCR reads via MiXCR and lists one record per CDR3 protein. The sample has 500,000 to 800,000 distinct CDR3 sequences; over 40% are singletons. Specimen: peripheral blood. The receptors were sampled from an adult man with Graves' ophthalmopathy.

V usage is TRBV7-8 and J usage is TRBJ1-2; D not resolved. Trimming cost V 5 bases and J 6 bases, with 13 bases left between them. This CDR3 region has 13 residues. Germline CDR1 is SGHVS and CDR2 is FQNEAQ. The DNA of the CDR3 is TGTGCCAGCAGCCGGGAGATGGGCGATGGCTACACCTTC. Residues: CASSREMGDGYTF.

This clonotype showed up many times. This chain joins TRBV10-3 and TRBJ1-4; D is unclear. CDR3 length equals 12 residues. Germline CDR1 ENHRY, CDR2 SYGVKD. Trimming pared 0 bases from V and 8 bases from J, leaving 4 bases between. CDR3 residues: CAISESEEKLFF. DNA of the CDR3: TGTGCCATCAGTGAGTCGGAGGAAAAACTGTTTTTT.

There are a few counts of this clonotype. The rearrangement uses TRBV20-1 and TRBJ1-4; no clear D gene. The CDR3 runs to 17 residues. Trimming cost V 6 bases and J 0 bases, with 20 bases left between them. Per the germline V gene, CDR1 is DFQATT and CDR2 is SNEGSKA (reference sequence). CDR3 bases: TGCAGTGCGTCTCAAATCACCGACCGGGCAACTAATGAAAAACTGTTTTTT. This gives the protein CSASQITDRATNEKLFF.

This clonotype was seen ten or more times. This sequence joins TRBV7-9 and TRBJ1-2; 8 bases agree with TRBD1. The CDR3 consists of 13 residues. The V and J ends lost 9 bases and 3 bases, in that order; junction bases with no gene match: 6. Germline V gives CDR1 SEHNR, CDR2 FQNEAQ (reference sequence). This CDR3 is CASSPTGDYGYTF. The CDR3, as DNA: TGTGCCAGTAGTCCGACAGGGGACTATGGCTACACCTTC.

The chain combines TRBV12-3 or TRBV12-4 with TRBJ2-5, with a tentative D call TRBD2 (6 bases). The V end lost 6 bases, the J end lost 11 bases, and 19 bases lay between the germline ends. There are 13 residues in the CDR3. CDR3: CASRTEGSDTQYF. The CDR3 DNA follows: TGTGCCAGCAGGACGGAGGGATCAGATACGCAGTACTTC.

At least ten counts were recorded for this clonotype. The chain joins TRBV7-8 to TRBJ1-1; D gene uncertain. The CDR3 contains 12 residues. V lost 4 bases and J 3 bases, leaving 6 bases between the germline ends. CDR1 SGHVS and CDR2 FQNEAQ come from the germline V gene. Written as DNA, the CDR3 is TGTGCCAGCAGCTCCCTCCACACTGAAGCTTTCTTT. This translates into CASSSLHTEAFF.

The sample holds many counts of this clonotype. This chain links TRBV7-8 with TRBJ1-2, with 7 bases fitting TRBD1. Germline V gene lookup returns CDR1 SGHVS and CDR2 FQNEAQ. The CDR3 sequence is 16 residues long. The V and J ends lost 1 base and 3 bases, in that order; junction bases with no gene match: 8. CDR3 residues: CASSLVPTGTHYGYTF. The CDR3 DNA is TGTGCCAGCAGCTTAGTACCGACAGGGACGCACTATGGCTACACCTTC.

This rearrangement joins TRBV25-1 to TRBJ1-1; the D is unclear. CDR3 length: 13 residues. Germline lookup yields CDR1 MGHDK and CDR2 SYGVNS. The V end was cut by 3 bases, the J end by 3 bases, with 8 bases between. The DNA for the CDR3 is TGTGCCAGCAGTGATTATGGGGACACTGAAGCTTTCTTT. It encodes CASSDYGDTEAFF.

The rearrangement links TRBV9 to TRBJ2-5; 10 bases fit TRBD1. Germline V gene lookup returns CDR1 SGDLS and CDR2 YYNGEE. CDR3 length: 15 residues. V lost 4 bases, J lost 11 bases, and 14 bases stayed unmatched. CDR3 residues: CASSQPVTGGSPQYF. The CDR3 DNA follows: TGTGCCAGCAGCCAACCTGTGACAGGGGGCTCTCCACAGTACTTC.

Points on this clonotype: A much larger clone differs by one base, so this may be a read error. The rearrangement joins TRBV7-9 to TRBJ2-7; tentatively, D is TRBD1 (5 bases). Germline CDR1 is SEHNR and CDR2 is FQNEAQ (reference sequence). The CDR3 spans 11 residues. CDR3 region: CASSAGNEQCF. CDR3 DNA: TGTGCCAGCAGCGCAGGGAACGAGCAGTGCTTC.

The chain links TRBV7-9 to TRBJ2-7; tentatively, D is TRBD2 (6 bases). CDR1 and CDR2 from the germline V gene are SEHNR and FQNEAQ (reference sequence). Trimming left V 5 bases short and J 0 bases short, with 11 bases between. The CDR3 extends over 14 amino acids. The CDR3 nucleotides are TGTGCCAGCAGCCCCGGACTAAACTCCTACGAGCAGTACTTC. This codes for CASSPGLNSYEQYF.

This clonotype was counted at least ten times. This chain links TRBV5-1 with TRBJ2-5, with 8 bases fitting TRBD2. V lost 0 bases and J lost 5; bases outside the gene matches: 6. CDR1 and CDR2 (germline): SGHRS, YFSETQ. This CDR3 contains 15 residues. The DNA for the CDR3 is TGCGCCAGCAGCTTGGGTGTAGCGGGACTCGAGACCCAGTACTTC. As protein: CASSLGVAGLETQYF.

V usage is TRBV29-1 and J usage is TRBJ1-2, with 7 bases aligning to TRBD1. Germline CDR1 is SQVTM and CDR2 is ANQGSEA. The V and J ends lost 7 bases and 8 bases, in that order; junction bases with no gene match: 7. This CDR3 is 11 amino acids long. The DNA for the CDR3 is TGCAGCGGGACGACAGGGCCCGGCTACACCTTC. Its protein is CSGTTGPGYTF.